Sequencing of this T cell receptor beta chain was carried out in a study of CD8 T cell repertoires and HIV-1 epitope variants. Study-level background: T cells were stimulated with Twenty-five Gag and Nef peptides separately. T cells were cultured for 10 days with cytokines added on days 3 and 7. Findings of the study overall: Roughly nine antigen-specific TCR beta clonotypes were found; about six seemed cross-reactive to variants. Only beta chains were identified, marking proliferation to antigen, not function.

Trimming took 4 bases from V and 0 from J; bases not matched to a gene: 9. From germline, CDR1 is SGHRS and CDR2 YFSETQ. This CDR3 region has 17 residues. Details on this clone: Its target is not known.

Clones were read by immunoSEQ multiplex PCR, and TCRdb kept only the in-frame ones, dropping some. The sample yields around 4,500 clones, 60% to 70% seen once. V usage is TRBV5-1 and J usage is TRBJ2-3, with 9 bases lining up with TRBD2. The TCR originated in a male donor with HIV. Sequencing input: cultured CD8+ T cells derived from PBMCs. Written as DNA, the CDR3 is TGCGCCAGCAGCCCCGGTGTAGCGGGAGCTAGCACAGATACGCAGTATTTT. Translated: CASSPGVAGASTDTQYF.